This T cell receptor (beta chain) was retrieved from a study of blood T cell repertoires in COVID-19. Turning to the study itself: Samples came from the United States, Italy and Spain, spanning acute and convalescent COVID-19. PBMCs, B-cell-depleted T cells, or T cells provided the cDNA or gDNA that made up the material.

The CDR3 contains 14 residues. The germline gives CDR1 MNHEY, CDR2 SVGAGI. Trimming left V 0 bases short and J 5 bases short, with 10 bases between. Original handling: Nucleated cell number was recorded as an estimate derived from reference gene primer amplification. Libraries were prepared by immunoSEQ multiplex PCR; TCRdb keeps only in-frame clonotypes and omits some of them. That table supplies the V and J calls and clone size; D and trimming were determined from the DNA. Of roughly 230,000 clones listed, approximately 88% were seen once; the top ten hold about 0.7%. The J gene is TRBJ1-1, the V gene TRBV6-5, with D perhaps matching TRBD1 (5 bases). The source material was peripheral blood. The source is a human donor in a cohort sampled during active COVID-19. DNA for the CDR3: TGTGCCAGCAGTTACTCAAAGGGGCTGACTGAAGCTTTCTTT. This sequence encodes CASSYSKGLTEAFF.